These 20 T cell receptor beta chains came from one sample sequenced in a study of OX40 agonist ivuxolimab in advanced cancers. The protocol was immunoSEQ multiplex PCR, while the TCRdb copy is restricted to in-frame clones and leaves out a portion. This sample has around 80,000 clones; roughly 90% occur once, and the top ten carry approximately 0.2%. The sample here was CD4+ or CD8+ T cells sorted from blood, taken in a trial of the OX40 agonist ivuxolimab. These receptors all come from an adult with an advanced solid tumor such as melanoma, head and neck, liver or kidney cancer.

The V call is TRBV5-5, the J call TRBJ1-2, with D possibly matching TRBD1 (5 bases). The CDR3 spans 13 residues. CDR1 SGHKS and CDR2 YYEKEE come from the germline V gene (reference sequence). The V end lost 4 bases, the J end lost 4 bases, and 11 bases lay between the germline ends. The CDR3 sequence is CASSAGISYGYTF. Written as DNA, the CDR3 is TGTGCCAGCAGCGCAGGGATCTCCTATGGCTACACCTTC.

V and J are TRBV28 and TRBJ2-7; 9 bases line up with TRBD1. The CDR3 consists of 14 residues. Germline CDR1 MDHEN, CDR2 SYDVKM. V gave up 6 bases and J gave up 6 bases; unmatched junction bases: 9. The CDR3 region has the DNA TGTGCCAGCAGCTGGGACAGGGCGAGGAGCGAGCAGTACTTC. Amino acid sequence: CASSWDRARSEQYF.

The J gene is TRBJ2-7, the V gene TRBV19; 11 nucleotides line up with TRBD1. Germline CDR1 LNHDA, CDR2 SQIVND (reference sequence). V dropped 0 bases and J dropped 6; count of bases not matched to a gene: 7. The length of the CDR3 is 16 residues. CDR3 bases: TGTGCCAGTAGTATAGATCGGACAGGGGGCTTTCTCGAGCAGTACTTC. Its protein product is CASSIDRTGGFLEQYF.

The V call is TRBV30, the J call TRBJ2-7; 8 positions match TRBD1. CDR3 size: 13 residues. CDR1 and CDR2 (germline): GTSNPN, SVGIG (reference sequence). V lost 1 base to trimming and J lost 3 bases; unmatched junction nucleotides: 2. This CDR3 reads CAWSEQGGYEQYF. CDR3 nucleotide sequence: TGTGCCTGGAGTGAACAGGGGGGCTACGAGCAGTACTTC.

Only one count was recorded for this clone. V gene TRBV21-1 combines with J gene TRBJ1-1; the tabulated D call, TRBD1, remains unverified against the DNA. TRBV21-1 represents a pseudogene. There are 16 residues in the CDR3. The CDR3 protein is CASSRVTEDMNTEAFF. The CDR3 DNA sequence: TGTGCCAGCAGCAGAGTGACAGAGGACATGAACACTGAAGCTTTCTTT.

This chain connects TRBV10-1 to TRBJ2-7; D is undetermined. Germline lookup yields CDR1 WNHNN and CDR2 SYGVQD (reference sequence). V lost 3 bases, J lost 2 bases, and 11 bases lay in between. This CDR3 region has 14 residues. CDR3: CASSDPGSAYEQYF. CDR3 coding DNA: TGCGCCAGCAGTGATCCAGGTTCTGCCTACGAGCAGTACTTC.

V gene TRBV19 combines with J gene TRBJ1-4; 9 positions match TRBD1. V lost 5 bases and J lost 3; bases outside the gene matches: 4. CDR1 LNHDA and CDR2 SQIVND come from the germline V gene (reference sequence). The CDR3 totals 15 residues. This chain's CDR3 is CASSSQGAANEKLFF. For the CDR3, the DNA is TGTGCCAGTAGTTCACAGGGGGCGGCTAATGAAAAACTGTTTTTT.

The chain employs TRBV30 and TRBJ1-2; TRBD1 aligns across 9 bases. Unmatched junction bases numbered 8, after V lost 5 bases and J lost 10 bases. CDR1 and CDR2 from the germline V gene are GTSNPN and SVGIG (reference sequence). This CDR3 contains 12 residues. For the CDR3, the DNA is TGTGCCTGGGGTCCGGGACAGGGTACCTACACCTTC. It is translated as CAWGPGQGTYTF.

The chain carries TRBV25-1 and TRBJ2-3, with a tentative D call TRBD2 (7 bases). Trimming removed 8 bases from V and 5 bases from J, with 14 bases in between. CDR3 length: 13 amino acids. Germline-derived CDR1 and CDR2 are MGHDK and SYGVNS. The CDR3 region is CASGGARVDTQYF. The DNA of the CDR3 is TGTGCCAGCGGGGGGGCCCGGGTAGATACGCAGTATTTT. The full variable domain, its missing parts supplied by reference TRBV25-1 and TRBJ2-3, is EADIYQTPRYLVIGTGKKITLECSQTMGHDKMYWYQQDPGMELHLIHYSYGVNSTEKGDLSSESTVSRIRTEHFPLTLESARPSHTSQYLCASGGARVDTQYFGPGTRLTVL.

The rearrangement uses TRBV10-1 and TRBJ2-7; tentatively, D is TRBD2 (5 bases). V was clipped by 2 bases and J by 4 bases, with 12 bases between them. There are 14 residues in the CDR3. Per the germline V gene, CDR1 is WNHNN and CDR2 is SYGVQD (reference sequence). The DNA for the CDR3 is TGCGCCAGCAGTGAGAGTGGCCTAGCTTACGAGCAGTACTTC. Its translation: CASSESGLAYEQYF.

This chain joins TRBV18 and TRBJ2-1; D perhaps matches TRBD1 (5 bases). V dropped 4 bases and J dropped 2 bases, with 12 bases sitting between them. Germline V gene data show CDR1 as KGHSH and CDR2 as LQKENI. This CDR3 comprises 15 residues. This chain's CDR3 is CASSQTDSTYNEQFF. In DNA form, the CDR3 reads TGTGCCAGCTCACAGACAGATTCTACCTACAATGAGCAGTTCTTC.

The chain recombines TRBV6-1 with TRBJ2-1; TRBD1 agrees at 11 bases. Germline CDR1 and CDR2: MNHNS and SASEGT. The junction had 1 base not matched to a gene; V was cut back by 6 bases and J by 0 bases. The CDR3 length is 15 residues. DNA of the CDR3: TGTGCCAGCAGCGGGACAGGGGGCTCCTACAATGAGCAGTTCTTC. It specifies CASSGTGGSYNEQFF.

The gene calls are TRBV6-5 and TRBJ2-1; a possible D gene is TRBD2 (6 bases). The germline V gene encodes CDR1 MNHEY and CDR2 SVGAGI. The CDR3 spans 14 residues. V lost 6 bases, J lost 5 bases, and 14 bases lay in between. CDR3 residues: CASRNAGTNNEQFF. CDR3 DNA: TGTGCCAGCAGAAACGCGGGGACCAACAATGAGCAGTTCTTC.

The rearrangement uses TRBV6-1 and TRBJ1-1; a possible D gene is TRBD1 (5 bases). Germline loops: CDR1 MNHNS, CDR2 SASEGT. The V gene lost 5 bases and the J gene lost 2 bases, with 9 bases spanning the gap. This CDR3 contains 13 residues. Written as DNA, the CDR3 is TGTGCCAGCAGTTCGGGACGAAACACTGAAGCTTTCTTT. Translated, it gives CASSSGRNTEAFF.

The gene calls are TRBV9 and TRBJ2-1; D could derive from TRBD1 or TRBD2 (5 bases each). There are 15 residues in the CDR3. Germline V gene data show CDR1 as SGDLS and CDR2 as YYNGEE. Trimming shortened V by 3 bases and J by 2 bases, and 12 bases separated the two germline ends. CDR3 nucleotides: TGTGCCAGCAGCGCTTCCTTGGGGGCCTACAATGAGCAGTTCTTC. It translates to CASSASLGAYNEQFF. The variable domain in full, with the rest retrieved from reference TRBV9 and TRBJ2-1, is DSGVTQTPKHLITATGQRVTLRCSPRSGDLSVYWYQQSLDQGLQFLIQYYNGEERAKGNILERFSAQQFPDLHSELNLSSLELGDSALYFCASSASLGAYNEQFFGPGTRLTVL.

This sequence joins TRBV4-1 and TRBJ2-7; D might be TRBD2 (5 bases). The CDR3 has 16 residues. Germline V gene lookup returns CDR1 MGHRA and CDR2 YSYEKL. V was trimmed by 1 base and J by 2 bases, leaving 15 bases between them. The CDR3 is CASSQGFAGHTYEQYF. The CDR3 DNA sequence: TGCGCCAGCAGCCAAGGTTTCGCGGGTCATACCTACGAGCAGTACTTC.

The chain employs TRBV19 and TRBJ2-7, with D maybe TRBD2 (7 bases). Trimming cost V 3 bases and J 5 bases, with 14 bases left between them. The germline CDR1 and CDR2 sequences are LNHDA and SQIVND (reference sequence). This CDR3 is 14 amino acids long. The CDR3 coding sequence is TGTGCCAGTAGTATGGGACTACAGGGCCACGAGCAGTACTTC. Protein sequence: CASSMGLQGHEQYF.

This chain joins TRBV30 and TRBJ1-2; 7 nucleotides agree with TRBD1. J was trimmed by 9 bases and V by 5 bases; bases with no gene match: 6. CDR3 length: 11 residues. CDR1 and CDR2 from the germline V gene are GTSNPN and SVGIG (reference sequence). CDR3: CAWATGLSYTF. The CDR3 region has the DNA TGTGCCTGGGCGACAGGGTTGAGCTACACCTTC.

V is TRBV10-2 and J is TRBJ1-2, with unresolved D. This CDR3 has 12 amino acids. Germline CDR1 and CDR2: WSHSY and SAAADI. The V end lost 7 bases, the J end lost 5 bases, and 11 bases lay between the germline ends. The CDR3 sequence: CASKDGVYGYTF. The CDR3 DNA reads TGCGCCAGCAAGGACGGAGTTTATGGCTACACCTTC.

The J gene is TRBJ2-1, the V gene TRBV30; the D gene is possibly TRBD1 (6 bases). The CDR3 is 13 residues long. Between the trimmed V and J ends, which lost 7 bases and 3 bases, there was a span of 13 bases. In germline, CDR1 is GTSNPN, CDR2 SVGIG (reference sequence). CDR3 protein: CAYRDISYNEQFF. CDR3 bases: TGTGCCTACCGGGACATCAGCTACAATGAGCAGTTCTTC.